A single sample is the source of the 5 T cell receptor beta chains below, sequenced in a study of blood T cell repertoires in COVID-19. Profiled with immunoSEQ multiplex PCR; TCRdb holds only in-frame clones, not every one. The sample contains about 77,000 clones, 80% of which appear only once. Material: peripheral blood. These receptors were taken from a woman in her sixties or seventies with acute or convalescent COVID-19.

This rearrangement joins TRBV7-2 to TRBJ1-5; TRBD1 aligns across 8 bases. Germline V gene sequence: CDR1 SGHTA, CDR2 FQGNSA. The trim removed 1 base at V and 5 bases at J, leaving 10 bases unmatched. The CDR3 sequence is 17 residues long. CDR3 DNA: TGTGCCAGCAGCTTAGGGGCCCCCGGACAGGGATATCAGCCCCAGCATTTT. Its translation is CASSLGAPGQGYQPQHF.

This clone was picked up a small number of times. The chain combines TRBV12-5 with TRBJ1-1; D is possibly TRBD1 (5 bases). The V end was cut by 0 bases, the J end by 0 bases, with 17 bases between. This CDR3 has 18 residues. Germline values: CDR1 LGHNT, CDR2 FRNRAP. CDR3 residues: CASGLVLGGYDMNTEAFF. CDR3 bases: TGTGCTAGTGGTTTGGTACTCGGGGGATACGACATGAACACTGAAGCTTTCTTT.

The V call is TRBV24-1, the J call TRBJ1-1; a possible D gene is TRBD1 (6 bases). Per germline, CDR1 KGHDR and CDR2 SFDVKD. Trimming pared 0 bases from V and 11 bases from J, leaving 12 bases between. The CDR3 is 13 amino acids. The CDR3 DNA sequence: TGTGCCACCAGTGATTTGCAGCAGGGGACCGCTTTCTTT. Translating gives CATSDLQQGTAFF.

The CDR3, as DNA: TGTGCCACCTCACCTGGTGGGGGGTCTGGGGCCAACGTCCTGACTTTC. Translating gives CATSPGGGSGANVLTF. The chain employs TRBV24-1 and TRBJ2-6; D is perhaps TRBD2 (6 bases). V shed 9 bases and J shed 1 base, with 15 bases lying between them. Germline values: CDR1 KGHDR, CDR2 SFDVKD. This CDR3 is 16 amino acids long.

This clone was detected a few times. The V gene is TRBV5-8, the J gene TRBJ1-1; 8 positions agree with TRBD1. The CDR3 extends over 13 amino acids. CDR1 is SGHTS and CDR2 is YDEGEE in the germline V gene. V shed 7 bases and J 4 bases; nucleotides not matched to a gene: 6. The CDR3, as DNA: TGTGCCAGCTCCCTAACAGGGGGCACTGAAGCTTTCTTT. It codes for CASSLTGGTEAFF.